The clone carrying this T cell receptor (beta chain) was recorded once. This record belongs to a study of blood T cell repertoires in COVID-19. Across the study: The samples span acute and convalescent COVID-19 from the United States, Italy and Spain. T cells, B-cell-depleted T cells, or PBMCs provided the cDNA or gDNA that served as material.

Trimming left V 2 bases short and J 4 bases short, with 14 bases between. Looked up from germline, CDR1 is GTSNPN and CDR2 is SVGIG (reference sequence). CDR3 length: 14 amino acids. The method was immunoSEQ multiplex PCR; TCRdb's version includes in-frame clones alone and lacks a portion of them. Of about 480,000 clones listed, approximately 90% are singletons. Material: PBMCs or T cells enriched from blood (not recorded which). J is TRBJ1-2 and V is TRBV30, with unresolved D. The TCR comes from a woman aged 18-29 years with acute COVID-19. CDR3: CAWSPRDPFYGYTF. In DNA, the CDR3 is TGTGCCTGGAGTCCTCGGGATCCCTTCTATGGCTACACCTTC.